This TCR beta chain was profiled in a study of identical twins. This clonotype has more than one count but fewer than ten. Its antigen is unidentified. V was clipped by 1 base and J by 5 bases, with 10 bases between them. Germline V lookup: CDR1 SGHRS, CDR2 YFSETQ. CDR3 length: 15 amino acids. In TCRdb, the 5' RACE reads were re-called with MiXCR into one record per CDR3 protein. The sample shows 500,000 to 650,000 distinct CDR3 sequences, approximately 20% of them seen only once. Whole-study findings and limits: Within cord blood, abundant beta clonotypes carried fewer insertions, but memory repertoires showed no such trend.

This sample was also put to use in a study of yellow fever vaccine responses in identical twins.

The clonotype comes from a woman between 18 and 29 years old in good health. The V call is TRBV5-1, the J call TRBJ1-6; the D is unclear. The sample consisted of CD4+ T cells sorted from blood. The CDR3 loop reads CASSLWPADNSPLHF. As DNA, the CDR3 is TGCGCCAGCAGCTTGTGGCCCGCTGATAATTCACCCCTCCACTTT.